Listed here are 24 T cell receptor beta chains from one sample, sequenced in a study of shared clonotypes between healthy human individuals. TCRdb's table, derived via immunoSEQ multiplex PCR, lists solely in-frame clones and lacks some. The repertoire holds about 2.3 million clones, 80% to 95% seen once, with more than 0.35% in the top ten. The sequenced sample consisted of naive CD4+ T cells from PBMCs. Subset: CD45RA+ positively selected. These receptor sequences come from a man between 18 and 29 years old in good health. Some clones in this sample may be carry-over from other donors' samples.

Of note for this clone: Other DNA sequences of this sample code for an identical CDR3. The rearrangement joins TRBV7-3 to TRBJ2-5; D ambiguous. The CDR3 is made up of 11 amino acids. Trimming removed 1 base from V and 5 bases from J, with 2 bases in between. In germline, CDR1 is SGHTA, CDR2 FQGTGA. Here the CDR3 reads CASSLKETQYF. For the CDR3, the DNA is TGTGCCAGCAGCTTAAAGGAGACCCAGTACTTC.

The rearrangement joins TRBV5-1 to TRBJ2-3; either TRBD1 or TRBD2 may fit D (6 bases each). The CDR3 is 15 residues long. CDR1 and CDR2 from the germline V gene are SGHRS and YFSETQ. Deletions cut 3 bases from V and 2 bases from J, with 13 bases between. This CDR3 reads CASSSGAPYTDTQYF. CDR3 nucleotide sequence: TGCGCCAGCAGCTCGGGGGCTCCTTACACAGATACGCAGTATTTT.

The V gene is TRBV7-6, the J gene TRBJ2-7; D tentatively fits TRBD1 or TRBD2 (5 bases each). The CDR3 length is 16 residues. CDR1 SGHVS and CDR2 FNYEAQ come from the germline V gene. V was pared by 1 base and J by 5 bases, with 18 bases between. The CDR3 protein is CASSLGADPRAHEQYF. CDR3 nucleotides: TGTGCCAGCAGCTTAGGAGCGGACCCCAGGGCCCACGAGCAGTACTTC.

V and J are TRBV5-1 and TRBJ2-3; 7 positions agree with TRBD2. Trimming at V came to 4 bases and at J to 0 bases, leaving 2 bases not matched to a gene. CDR1 is SGHRS, CDR2 YFSETQ, per germline. The CDR3 loop spans 14 amino acids. The CDR3 DNA is TGCGCCAGCAGCGGGGGGGAGAGCACAGATACGCAGTATTTT. Translated: CASSGGESTDTQYF.

This clone appeared once. The chain links TRBV4-3 to TRBJ1-3; D is undetermined. Germline lookup yields CDR1 LGHNA and CDR2 YSLEER. The CDR3 is made up of 15 amino acids. Trimming removed 1 base from V and 7 bases from J, with 14 bases in between. CDR3 coding DNA: TGCGCCAGCAGCCAAGGCCCATTGATAGGGAACACCATATATTTT. Residues: CASSQGPLIGNTIYF.

This chain uses TRBV28 with TRBJ2-7, with 7 bases aligning to TRBD1. This CDR3 comprises 12 residues. The V segment lost 5 bases and the J segment 7 bases; nucleotides outside the gene matches: 5. Germline CDR1 MDHEN, CDR2 SYDVKM. The CDR3 region is CASSPYRGEQYF. The CDR3 DNA reads TGTGCCAGCAGTCCGTACAGGGGTGAGCAGTACTTC. Based on the CDR3 plus reference TRBV28 and TRBJ2-7, the full variable domain is DVKVTQSSRYLVKRTGEKVFLECVQDMDHENMFWYRQDPGLGLRLIYFSYDVKMKEKGDIPEGYSVSREKKERFSLILESASTNQTSMYLCASSPYRGEQYFGPGTRLTVT.

The J gene is TRBJ1-5, the V gene TRBV30; D not resolved. The CDR3 contains 13 residues. In germline, CDR1 is GTSNPN, CDR2 SVGIG (reference sequence). The V end lost 3 bases, the J end lost 7 bases, and 13 bases lay between the germline ends. The DNA for the CDR3 is TGTGCCTGGAGCGGGCAGGATCGGCAGCCCCAGCATTTT. It specifies CAWSGQDRQPQHF.

V and J are TRBV9 and TRBJ1-5; D remains unclear. V lost 5 bases and J lost 5, with 14 bases in between. CDR1 and CDR2 (germline): SGDLS, YYNGEE. The CDR3 sequence is 14 residues long. This CDR3 is CASSEDSIYQPQHF. The CDR3 region has the DNA TGTGCCAGCAGTGAAGACTCCATTTATCAGCCCCAGCATTTT.

In its sample, this clone was seen once. The chain recombines TRBV5-1 with TRBJ2-1; D gene ambiguous. The CDR3 is made up of 16 amino acids. Trimming cost V 1 base and J 2 bases, with 13 bases left between them. From germline, CDR1 is SGHRS and CDR2 YFSETQ. The DNA for the CDR3 is TGCGCCAGCAGCTTGTCCCGAAGAACGGCCTACAATGAGCAGTTCTTC. Amino acid sequence: CASSLSRRTAYNEQFF.

The V and J genes are TRBV5-1 and TRBJ1-1; TRBD1 aligns across 7 bases. The CDR3 is 15 residues long. Germline V gene lookup returns CDR1 SGHRS and CDR2 YFSETQ. V lost 7 bases, J lost 3 bases, and 12 bases stayed unmatched. The CDR3 DNA follows: TGCGCCAGCTCACGACAGGGAGCCCCCGACACTGAAGCTTTCTTT. This translates into CASSRQGAPDTEAFF. Using reference TRBV5-1 and TRBJ1-1 for the parts outside the CDR3, the full variable domain is KAGVTQTPRYLIKTRGQQVTLSCSPISGHRSVSWYQQTPGQGLQFLFEYFSETQRNKGNFPGRFSGRQFSNSRSEMNVSTLELGDSALYLCASSRQGAPDTEAFFGQGTRLTVV.

DNA for the CDR3: TGTGCCAGCAGTTTTAGTCAGGTAGTCTACAATGAGCAGTTCTTC. This sequence encodes CASSFSQVVYNEQFF. The chain uses TRBV28 and TRBJ2-1; D remains ambiguous. Germline V gene lookup returns CDR1 MDHEN and CDR2 SYDVKM. Trimming took off 3 bases at V and 3 bases at J, with 12 bases between the two ends. CDR3 length: 15 amino acids. The full variable domain, completed using reference TRBV28 and TRBJ2-1, is DVKVTQSSRYLVKRTGEKVFLECVQDMDHENMFWYRQDPGLGLRLIYFSYDVKMKEKGDIPEGYSVSREKKERFSLILESASTNQTSMYLCASSFSQVVYNEQFFGPGTRLTVL.

The rearrangement joins TRBV6-5 to TRBJ1-1; D unresolved. CDR3 length: 15 amino acids. Trimming stripped 6 bases from V and 1 base from J, with 15 bases between. Germline CDR1 reads MNHEY; CDR2 reads SVGAGI. CDR3 sequence: CASRIGHLRNTEAFF. The CDR3 DNA sequence: TGTGCCAGCAGAATAGGGCATCTGCGGAACACTGAAGCTTTCTTT.

V and J are TRBV4-2 and TRBJ2-3; TRBD2 agrees at 7 bases. Trimming took 1 base from V and 2 from J; bases not matched to a gene: 6. This CDR3 contains 16 residues. Per germline, CDR1 LGHNA and CDR2 YNFKEQ. The CDR3 reads CASSQASSGYTDTQYF. DNA of the CDR3: TGTGCCAGCAGCCAAGCGTCTAGCGGTTACACAGATACGCAGTATTTT.

With respect to this clone: Other nucleotide sequences from this sample produce the same CDR3. The V gene is TRBV11-3, the J gene TRBJ2-1; TRBD2 matches 7 bases. V trimming: 0 bases; J trimming: 10 bases; junction bases outside the gene matches: 3. The CDR3 has 13 amino acids. CDR1 SGHNT and CDR2 YENEEA come from the germline V gene. The CDR3 region is CASSLDRGGEQFF. CDR3 DNA sequence: TGTGCCAGCAGCTTAGATCGCGGGGGAGAGCAGTTCTTC.

The chain is built from TRBV19 and TRBJ1-4, with TRBD1 identical over 9 bases. V shed 3 bases, J shed 8 bases, and the junction held 4 bases outside the gene matches. Germline V CDR1 and CDR2: LNHDA, SQIVND (reference sequence). The CDR3 consists of 14 residues. CDR3 sequence (DNA): TGTGCCAGTAGTATGACAGGGGGGTACGAAAAACTGTTTTTT. It encodes CASSMTGGYEKLFF.

The chain employs TRBV9 and TRBJ2-7, with a weak D call TRBD2 (5 bases). CDR3 length equals 14 residues. V lost 0 bases, J lost 2 bases, and 9 bases lay in between. Germline V CDR1 and CDR2: SGDLS, YYNGEE. CDR3 loop: CASSVVGVAYEQYF. As DNA, the CDR3 is TGTGCCAGCAGCGTAGTCGGGGTAGCCTACGAGCAGTACTTC.

The table lists this clone with a count of one. The chain uses TRBV19 and TRBJ1-5; D ambiguous. The V and J ends lost 7 bases and 4 bases respectively, with 11 bases between them. CDR1 and CDR2 (germline): LNHDA, SQIVND (reference sequence). The CDR3 has 13 residues. The CDR3 sequence: CASTPLFNQPQHF. The DNA for the CDR3 is TGTGCCAGTACCCCACTTTTTAATCAGCCCCAGCATTTT. The variable domain in full, with the rest retrieved from reference TRBV19 and TRBJ1-5, is DGGITQSPKYLFRKEGQNVTLSCEQNLNHDAMYWYRQDPGQGLRLIYYSQIVNDFQKGDIAEGYSVSREKKESFPLTVTSAQKNPTAFYLCASTPLFNQPQHFGDGTRLSIL.

V is TRBV9 and J is TRBJ2-1, with D perhaps TRBD1 (5 bases). CDR1 and CDR2 from the germline V gene are SGDLS and YYNGEE. The ends were cut back, 0 bases at V and 7 bases at J, with 11 bases in the middle. This CDR3 contains 14 residues. The CDR3, as DNA: TGTGCCAGCAGCGTAGAATTTGGGGCAAATGAGCAGTTCTTC. This codes for CASSVEFGANEQFF.

This chain joins TRBV2 and TRBJ1-5; no clear D gene. The V gene's germline CDR1 is SNHLY and CDR2 FYNNEI. The germline V and J ends were trimmed by 6 bases and 0 bases, with 9 bases remaining between them. This CDR3 is 14 amino acids long. The CDR3 region has the DNA TGTGCCAGCAGCGGCATGAGTAGCAATCAGCCCCAGCATTTT. Translation: CASSGMSSNQPQHF.

The chain combines TRBV7-2 with TRBJ2-7, with 11 bases matching TRBD1. V was pared by 6 bases and J by 3 bases, with 4 bases of the junction left unmatched. The CDR3 extends over 14 amino acids. CDR1 and CDR2 from the germline V gene are SGHTA and FQGNSA. This CDR3 is CASSPGQGVYEQYF. CDR3 coding DNA: TGTGCCAGCAGTCCGGGACAGGGGGTCTACGAGCAGTACTTC. Variable domain in full (rest from reference TRBV7-2 and TRBJ2-7): GAGVSQSPSNKVTEKGKDVELRCDPISGHTALYWYRQSLGQGLEFLIYFQGNSAPDKSGLPSDRFSAERTGGSVSTLTIQRTQQEDSAVYLCASSPGQGVYEQYFGPGTRLTVT.

The chain carries TRBV19 and TRBJ2-2; perhaps D is TRBD1 or TRBD2 (5 bases each). Germline V gene sequence: CDR1 LNHDA, CDR2 SQIVND (reference sequence). This CDR3 region has 16 residues. Trimming shortened V by 7 bases and J by 1 base, and 16 bases separated the two germline ends. CDR3 DNA sequence: TGTGCCAGTACCGGGTCCCTTGGGGGGAACACCGGGGAGCTGTTTTTT. Residues: CASTGSLGGNTGELFF.

The chain employs TRBV18 and TRBJ2-2, with D possibly TRBD1 on 6 matching bases. The germline V gene encodes CDR1 KGHSH and CDR2 LQKENI. The CDR3 totals 14 residues. The V end was cut by 5 bases, the J end by 1 base, with 8 bases between. CDR3 nucleotides: TGTGCCAGCTCAGGGACACGGAACACCGGGGAGCTGTTTTTT. Protein: CASSGTRNTGELFF.

The chain is built from TRBV9 and TRBJ2-7; 9 positions match TRBD1. The V segment lost 4 bases and the J segment 7 bases; nucleotides outside the gene matches: 12. Germline lookup yields CDR1 SGDLS and CDR2 YYNGEE. The CDR3 extends over 15 amino acids. CDR3 amino acids: CASSPRPGTGPEQYF. The CDR3 DNA is TGTGCCAGCAGCCCGCGCCCCGGGACAGGGCCTGAGCAGTACTTC. The full variable domain, completed using reference TRBV9 and TRBJ2-7, is DSGVTQTPKHLITATGQRVTLRCSPRSGDLSVYWYQQSLDQGLQFLIQYYNGEERAKGNILERFSAQQFPDLHSELNLSSLELGDSALYFCASSPRPGTGPEQYFGPGTRLTVT.

The chain recombines TRBV7-3 with TRBJ2-1, with D perhaps matching TRBD1 (5 bases). V was shortened by 0 bases and J by 1 base, with 10 bases between the two germline ends. The CDR3 sequence is 16 residues long. The germline V gene encodes CDR1 SGHTA and CDR2 FQGTGA. The CDR3 is CASSLTSPGSYNEQFF. For the CDR3, the DNA is TGTGCCAGCAGCTTAACGAGTCCAGGGTCCTACAATGAGCAGTTCTTC.